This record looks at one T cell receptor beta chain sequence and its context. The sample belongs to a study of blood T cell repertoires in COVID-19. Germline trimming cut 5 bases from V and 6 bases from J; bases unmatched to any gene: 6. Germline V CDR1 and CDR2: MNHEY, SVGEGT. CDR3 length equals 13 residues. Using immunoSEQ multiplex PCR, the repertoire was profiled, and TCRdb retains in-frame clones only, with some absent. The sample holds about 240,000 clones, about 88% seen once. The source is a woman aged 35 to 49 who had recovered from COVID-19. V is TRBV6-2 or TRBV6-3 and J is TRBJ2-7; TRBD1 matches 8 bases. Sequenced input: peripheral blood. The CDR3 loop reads CASSEDRVGEQYV. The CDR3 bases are TGTGCCAGCAGTGAGGACAGGGTTGGCGAGCAGTACGTC.